The 3 T cell receptor beta chains given below trace back to one sample, sequenced in a study of identical twins. Via MiXCR, TCRdb re-called the 5' RACE reads, giving one row per CDR3 protein. The sample has 450,000 or so distinct CDR3 sequences; 14% are singletons. The same data also contributed to another study, on yellow fever vaccine responses in identical twins.

Sequencing was done on a sample of CD4+ T cells sorted from blood. The receptors originated from a woman under 30 in good health.

This clonotype has more than one count but fewer than ten. The J gene is TRBJ2-7, the V gene TRBV7-6; D might be TRBD1 or TRBD2, each matching 5 bases. This CDR3 region has 15 residues. The V gene lost 1 base and the J gene lost 2 bases, with 12 bases spanning the gap. The germline V gene encodes CDR1 SGHVS and CDR2 FNYEAQ. The CDR3 sequence: CASSLGGSGPYEQYF. For the CDR3, the DNA is TGTGCCAGCAGCTTAGGGGGGAGTGGGCCCTACGAGCAGTACTTC.

This clonotype was counted only a few times. The chain joins TRBV3-1 to TRBJ2-1, with TRBD2 identical over 8 bases. V dropped 4 bases and J dropped 0; count of bases not matched to a gene: 17. Looked up from germline, CDR1 is LGHDT and CDR2 is YNNKEL (reference sequence). CDR3 length equals 20 residues. The DNA for the CDR3 is TGTGCCAGCAGCCGCCGTCGCACTAGCGGTGCAATTAGCTCCTACAATGAGCAGTTCTTC. This encodes CASSRRRTSGAISSYNEQFF.

This clonotype was seen ten or more times. This chain joins TRBV3-1 and TRBJ2-2; no firm D call. CDR1 and CDR2 from the germline V gene are LGHDT and YNNKEL (reference sequence). The CDR3 runs to 14 residues. V was pared by 5 bases and J by 4 bases, with 11 bases between. The CDR3 reads CASSELHGTGELFF. In DNA, the CDR3 is TGTGCCAGCAGCGAACTACATGGCACCGGGGAGCTGTTTTTT.